This TCR beta chain was profiled in a study of shared clonotypes between healthy human individuals. Study-level information: Contributing individuals were a couple of females and a few males aged 18 to 49.

The CDR3 has 15 residues. The V end was cut by 0 bases, the J end by 8 bases, with 15 bases between. Per germline, CDR1 SGDLS and CDR2 YYNGEE. As to this clone: Its matching antigen is unknown.

Genomic DNA belonging to each subset was distributed in equal measure over several immunoSEQ plates. Unsorted PBMCs provided DNA that was sequenced on ten immunoSEQ deep assay plates. Produced via immunoSEQ multiplex PCR; TCRdb's table is partial and in-frame only. The sample contains about 530,000 clones, 60% to 80% of which appear only once. Whole-study findings and limits: Represented diversity, genetic and exposure-history alike, was limited by few donors.

This clonotype originated in a woman in her forties in good health. Some clones in this sample may be carry-over from other donors' samples. The sequencing input was PBMCs. The chain links TRBV9 to TRBJ1-3; perhaps TRBD1 as D (5 bases). The CDR3 sequence is CASSVASLGQDTIYF. CDR3 DNA: TGTGCCAGCAGCGTAGCTTCTTTGGGGCAGGACACCATATATTTT.